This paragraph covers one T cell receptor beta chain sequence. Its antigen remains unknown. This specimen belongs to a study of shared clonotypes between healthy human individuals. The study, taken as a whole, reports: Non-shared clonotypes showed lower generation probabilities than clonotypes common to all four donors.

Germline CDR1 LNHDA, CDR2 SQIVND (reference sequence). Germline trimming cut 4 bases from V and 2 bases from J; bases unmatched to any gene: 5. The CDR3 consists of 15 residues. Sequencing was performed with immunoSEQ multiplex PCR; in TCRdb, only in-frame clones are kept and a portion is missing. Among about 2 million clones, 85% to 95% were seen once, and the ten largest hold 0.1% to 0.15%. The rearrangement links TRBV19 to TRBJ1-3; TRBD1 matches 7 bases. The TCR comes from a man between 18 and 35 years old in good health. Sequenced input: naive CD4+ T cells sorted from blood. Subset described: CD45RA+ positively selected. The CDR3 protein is CASSRGQEPGNTIYF. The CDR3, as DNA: TGTGCCAGTAGTAGAGGACAGGAACCTGGAAACACCATATATTTT.